The rows below give T cell receptor beta chains drawn from one sample of a study of blood T cell repertoires in COVID-19. The table came from immunoSEQ multiplex PCR; TCRdb's copy has only in-frame clones and leaves some out. The data show fewer than 450,000 clones, 90% seen once. Sample: PBMCs or T cells enriched from blood (not recorded which). Every receptor here comes from a man between 18 and 29 years old who had recovered from COVID-19. The CDR3 runs from the conserved cysteine through the conserved F or W. A D gene is named only where the DNA matches it firmly. Rows give clone size only sometimes, using once, few, many, or a class for an expanded clone.

j_call v_call clone_size d_call cdr3_aa cdr3_nt
TRBJ2-5 TRBV3-1/TRBV3-2 . . CASSQVGRGRETQYF TGTGCCAGCAGCCAAGTGGGGCGGGGACGAGAGACCCAGTACTTC
TRBJ2-7 TRBV5-4 once TRBD2 CASSQGLAGQSSYEQYF TGTGCCAGCAGCCAGGGACTAGCGGGACAAAGTTCCTACGAGCAGTACTTC
TRBJ2-3 TRBV29-1 . TRBD2 CSVPAGFKDTQYF TGCAGCGTCCCAGCGGGGTTTAAAGATACGCAGTATTTT
TRBJ2-5 TRBV28 . TRBD1 CASSLYNIGGEETQYF TGTGCCAGCAGTTTATATAACATAGGGGGCGAAGAGACCCAGTACTTC
TRBJ1-4 TRBV3-1/TRBV3-2 many TRBD1 CASSQDRARGRVDEKLFF TGTGCCAGCAGCCAAGATCGGGCCAGGGGGCGCGTGGATGAAAAACTGTTTTTT
TRBJ1-6 TRBV2 . TRBD1 CASSDVTGVGNSPLHF TGTGCCAGCAGCGATGTCACAGGGGTGGGTAATTCACCCCTCCACTTT
TRBJ1-2 TRBV7-8 . . CASQQIRENYGYTF TGTGCCAGCCAACAAATAAGGGAGAACTATGGCTACACCTTC
TRBJ2-7 TRBV28 once . CASRTTLYEQYF TGTGCCAGCAGGACTACGCTCTACGAGCAGTACTTC
TRBJ1-2 TRBV28 . . CASSSRGDSYGYTF TGTGCCAGCAGTTCACGGGGGGATTCCTATGGCTACACCTTC
TRBJ1-1 TRBV29-1 . . CSVEGLNTEAFF TGCAGCGTTGAAGGTCTCAACACTGAAGCTTTCTTT
TRBJ2-1 TRBV2 . . CAGGRDGGEQFF TGTGCCGGGGGCCGAGACGGCGGTGAGCAGTTCTTC
TRBJ2-1 TRBV4-1 . TRBD2 CASSQGPLTSGRINEQFF TGCGCCAGCAGCCAAGGACCCTTAACTAGCGGTAGAATCAATGAGCAGTTCTTC
TRBJ2-7 TRBV9 . . CASSVASGSEQYF TGTGCCAGCAGCGTAGCCTCAGGGTCCGAGCAGTACTTC
TRBJ2-6 TRBV7-9 once . CASSSTGGTAGANVLTF TGTGCCAGCAGCTCAACCGGGGGTACTGCTGGGGCCAACGTCCTGACTTTC
TRBJ2-7 TRBV19 . . CASSIGPPGSYEQYF TGTGCCAGTAGTATAGGCCCCCCGGGGTCCTACGAGCAGTACTTC
TRBJ2-2 TRBV12-5 . TRBD2 CASGLEGLAGVAGELFF TGTGCTAGTGGTTTGGAAGGACTAGCGGGGGTGGCCGGGGAGCTGTTTTTT
TRBJ2-5 TRBV2 . TRBD2 CASASGVGRETQYF TGTGCCAGCGCTAGCGGGGTAGGCCGGGAGACCCAGTACTTC
TRBJ1-6 TRBV2 . . CASSEQGRDNSPLHF TGTGCCAGCAGTGAACAGGGGAGGGATAATTCACCCCTCCACTTT
TRBJ1-6 TRBV3-1/TRBV3-2 . TRBD1 CASSQGQGLGSPLHF TGTGCCAGCAGCCAAGGACAGGGCTTAGGTTCACCCCTCCACTTT
TRBJ1-6 TRBV27 . . CASSWGPTSSPLHF TGTGCCAGCAGTTGGGGCCCAACCTCTTCACCCCTCCACTTT
TRBJ1-1 TRBV19 . . CASRNRELTEAFF TGTGCCAGTAGAAACAGGGAATTAACTGAAGCTTTCTTT
TRBJ2-7 TRBV19 . TRBD1 CASSPGQGNEQYF TGTGCCAGTTCACCGGGACAGGGAAACGAGCAGTACTTC
TRBJ2-2 TRBV2 few . CASTPRVLTGELFF TGTGCCTCCACCCCTCGGGTTCTCACCGGGGAGCTGTTTTTT
TRBJ2-1 TRBV4-1 . TRBD2 CASSRVGVSLAGTYNEQFF TGCGCCAGCAGCCGGGTCGGGGTGTCGTTAGCGGGAACCTACAATGAGCAGTTCTTC
TRBJ2-7 TRBV2 . . CASSARADPRSLFWEQYF TGTGCCAGCAGTGCCAGGGCGGACCCGAGGTCCCTTTTCTGGGAGCAGTACTTC
TRBJ2-1 TRBV5-1 once TRBD1 CASSPGGVYNEQFF TGCGCCAGCAGCCCAGGGGGAGTCTACAATGAGCAGTTCTTC
TRBJ1-5 TRBV28 . TRBD1 CASKVQGENQPQHF TGTGCCAGCAAGGTTCAGGGGGAGAATCAGCCCCAGCATTTT
TRBJ2-7 TRBV7-9 . . CASSLPSSYEQYF TGTGCCAGCTCTCTTCCGAGCTCCTACGAGCAGTACTTC
TRBJ2-7 TRBV24-1 once . CATSDPSGTPPYEQYF TGTGCCACCAGTGATCCCTCCGGGACACCACCGTACGAGCAGTACTTC
TRBJ1-1 TRBV19 . . CASSIDLGISKAFF TGTGCCAGTAGTATAGATCTCGGTATTTCTAAAGCTTTCTTT
TRBJ2-1 TRBV7-2 . TRBD2 CASSLETYAGRLGNEQFF TGTGCCAGCAGCTTAGAAACCTACGCCGGGAGGTTAGGAAATGAGCAGTTCTTC
TRBJ1-2 TRBV6-1 once . CASSEGNRIYGYTF TGTGCCAGCAGTGAAGGTAACAGAATCTATGGCTACACCTTC
TRBJ2-7 TRBV6-5 . TRBD1 CASLGGSVYEQYF TGTGCCAGCTTAGGGGGCTCCGTCTACGAGCAGTACTTC
TRBJ1-3 TRBV28 . . CASTKTGGSGGNTIYF TGTGCCAGCACCAAGACCGGGGGATCGGGAGGAAACACCATATATTTT
TRBJ2-7 TRBV28 . TRBD2 CASSYRRGTTSYEQYF TGTGCCAGCAGTTACCGCCGGGGGACTACCTCCTACGAGCAGTACTTC
TRBJ1-1 TRBV12-3/TRBV12-4 . TRBD1 CASGTDNLGGAFF TGTGCCAGCGGGACAGATAACTTGGGGGGTGCTTTCTTT
TRBJ1-2 TRBV12-3/TRBV12-4 . . CASSRGNYGYTF TGTGCCAGCAGTCGCGGGAACTATGGCTACACCTTC
TRBJ1-2 TRBV10-2 once . CASSELNYGYTF TGCGCCAGCAGTGAACTAAACTATGGCTACACCTTC
TRBJ2-2 TRBV19 . TRBD1 CASSMGTGGYTGELFF TGTGCCAGTAGTATGGGGACAGGGGGATACACCGGGGAGCTGTTTTTT
TRBJ2-7 TRBV28 . . CASRYLQGYEQYF TGTGCCAGCAGATATCTTCAGGGATACGAGCAGTACTTC
TRBJ2-3 TRBV9 . TRBD1 CASSTQTGLTDTQYF TGTGCCAGCAGCACCCAGACAGGGCTCACAGATACGCAGTATTTT
TRBJ2-6 TRBV11-2 . . CASSLAGLLSGANVLTF TGTGCCAGCAGCTTAGCGGGACTCCTCTCTGGGGCCAACGTCCTGACTTTC
TRBJ1-6 TRBV5-4 . TRBD1 CASSRDRGPDSPLHF TGTGCCAGCAGTAGGGACAGGGGGCCGGATTCACCCCTCCACTTT
TRBJ2-3 TRBV20-1 . TRBD2 CSASQREKGTDTQYF TGCAGTGCTAGTCAGCGGGAGAAGGGCACAGATACGCAGTATTTT
TRBJ1-2 TRBV5-1 . TRBD1 CASSLGDRSTNYGYTF TGCGCCAGCAGCTTGGGGGACAGGTCTACTAACTATGGCTACACCTTC